This TCR beta chain was sequenced during a study of CD8 T cells in ankylosing spondylitis (dated by TCRdb to about 2017). Background on the whole study: To find TCR variants linked to disease, the study profiled T cell receptor beta repertoires in ankylosing spondylitis patients and healthy donors. In total, the full study cohort was made up of about 110 healthy donors and 20 to 25 ankylosing spondylitis patients. Peripheral blood was sampled, and synovial fluid was additionally collected from ankylosing spondylitis patients.

Counted from cysteine to phenylalanine, this CDR3 has 15 amino acids. Just the 45-base CDR3 DNA is kept, in frame starting at base 1. V was cut back by 0 bases and J by 4 bases, leaving a gap of 13 bases between them. CDR1 and CDR2, per the germline V gene, are SGHRS and YFSETQ. What the research found in general, with its limitations: Some motif variants had previously been reported in the synovial fluid and blood of reactive arthritis patients, which suggests shared mechanisms of disease initiation. According to the report, matched synovial fluid samples from ankylosing spondylitis patients were significantly enriched for the disease-linked clones. The disease-linked clones showed a CD8+ phenotype and occurred at relatively low frequencies in peripheral blood. Blood from ankylosing spondylitis patients appeared to be characterized by a TCR beta motif made up of seven or eight highly homologous amino acid variants.

The run used an Illumina HiSeq 2500. TCR beta libraries were prepared by quantitative 5'-RACE with molecular barcodes. The published analysis was carried out like this. A new computational method based on a probabilistic model of VDJ rearrangement was used to identify disease-linked TCR variants. TCRdb cleaned the public reads at Q25 with fastp, built clones with MiXCR and kept in-frame beta chains. Each CDR3 protein appears once, grouped with its most common genes and DNA. The V and J calls here are based on TCRdb, not the publication. The sample includes 250,000 to 350,000 distinct CDR3 sequences, with about 19% observed a single time. The ten largest clones capture roughly 7.3% of the sample. This clonotype was detected a few times. Its antigen is still unknown. Per-base quality was not reported, and no clone a single base away is much larger than it.

Here the chain combines TRBV5-1 and TRBJ2-5; no D gene call is confident. Material for sequencing was blood, either unsorted or a sorted T cell fraction (not recorded which). This clonotype was obtained from a male donor with ankylosing spondylitis or in good health (not recorded which). The CDR3 has the sequence CASSLESTSRETQYF. The sequence in DNA is TGCGCCAGCAGCTTGGAATCAACCTCCAGAGAGACCCAGTACTTC.